Presented here are 21 T cell receptor beta chains from one specimen sequenced in a study of early stage breast cancer tumors. The assay was immunoSEQ multiplex PCR, and TCRdb's table has in-frame clones only and misses some. The table has 25,000 to 30,000 clones, around three fifths seen once. Input material: breast tumor tissue. These receptors were obtained from a person in their fifties or sixties with breast cancer.

V and J are TRBV29-1 and TRBJ2-5; 11 bases map to TRBD1. With 4 bases clipped from V and 6 bases from J, the junction kept 7 bases outside the gene matches. Germline loops: CDR1 SQVTM, CDR2 ANQGSEA. This CDR3 contains 14 residues. The CDR3 DNA reads TGCAGCGTTGGGGGCAGGGACAGGGGGAAGACCCAGTACTTC. Protein sequence: CSVGGRDRGKTQYF.

This chain connects TRBV9 to TRBJ2-1, with 9 positions matching TRBD2. Germline V lookup: CDR1 SGDLS, CDR2 YYNGEE. CDR3 size: 16 residues. V shed 2 bases and J 9 bases; nucleotides not matched to a gene: 12. The CDR3 reads CASSVDSGLAVTEQFF. CDR3 coding DNA: TGTGCCAGCAGCGTCGATTCGGGACTAGCAGTGACTGAGCAGTTCTTC.

The genes are TRBV5-1 and TRBJ2-7; 12 nucleotides agree with TRBD2. The germline gives CDR1 SGHRS, CDR2 YFSETQ. The CDR3 has 14 residues. J lost 2 bases, V lost 4 bases, and 1 base had no gene match. As DNA, the CDR3 is TGCGCCAGCAGCCGGACTAGCGGGACCTACGAGCAGTACTTC. Protein product: CASSRTSGTYEQYF.

The genes are TRBV12-5 and TRBJ2-5, with D hard to call. The CDR3 is 11 amino acids. V lost 3 bases to trimming and J lost 5 bases, with 4 bases between them. The germline V gene has CDR1 LGHNT and CDR2 FRNRAP. Here the CDR3 DNA reads TGTGCTAGTGGTTTTGGTGAGACCCAGTACTTC. Its protein is CASGFGETQYF.

The chain links TRBV14 to TRBJ1-1, with a weak D call TRBD1 (5 bases). Germline V gives CDR1 SGHDN, CDR2 FVKESK. The CDR3 is 14 amino acids. V dropped 1 base and J dropped 4 bases, with 10 bases sitting between them. The chain's CDR3 is CASSQVPGSTEAFF. For the CDR3, the DNA is TGTGCCAGCAGCCAAGTTCCAGGGAGCACTGAAGCTTTCTTT.

The chain couples TRBV23-1 to TRBJ2-6; 10 bases fit TRBD1. TRBV23-1 is flagged as an ORF with uncertain function. The CDR3 totals 18 residues. V lost 4 bases, J lost 1 base, and 7 bases stayed unmatched. The CDR3 coding sequence is TGCGCCAGCAGTCTTCCGACAGGGGGCGCGTCTGGGGCCAACGTCCTGACTTTC. It is translated as CASSLPTGGASGANVLTF.

The gene calls are TRBV6-5 and TRBJ1-2; D is possibly TRBD1 (5 bases). Germline CDR1 and CDR2: MNHEY and SVGAGI. This CDR3 is built from 15 residues. The V end lost 8 bases, the J end lost 5 bases, and 21 bases lay between the germline ends. The CDR3 coding sequence is TGTGCCAGCTACCCTCGGGGAGGGGTGGGGTATGGCTACACCTTC. Its translation is CASYPRGGVGYGYTF.

This clone showed up just a few times. The chain carries TRBV29-1 and TRBJ1-2; D not certain. Trimming stripped 8 bases from V and 8 bases from J, with 6 bases between. CDR1 is SQVTM, CDR2 ANQGSEA, per germline. The CDR3 runs 8 residues. The CDR3 loop is CSPEGYTF. CDR3 bases: TGCAGCCCTGAGGGCTACACCTTC.

This chain links TRBV7-2 with TRBJ1-3, with a tentative D call TRBD1 (5 bases). The CDR3 is 16 amino acids. CDR1 and CDR2 from the germline V gene are SGHTA and FQGNSA. With 6 bases removed from V and 3 bases from J, the gap between germline ends came to 18 bases. Here the CDR3 DNA reads TGTGCCAGCAGTCAAGCAGGGACTGGATATGGAAACACCATATATTTT. Translating it yields CASSQAGTGYGNTIYF. Using reference TRBV7-2 and TRBJ1-3 for the parts outside the CDR3, the full variable domain is GAGVSQSPSNKVTEKGKDVELRCDPISGHTALYWYRQSLGQGLEFLIYFQGNSAPDKSGLPSDRFSAERTGGSVSTLTIQRTQQEDSAVYLCASSQAGTGYGNTIYFGEGSWLTVV.

The chain couples TRBV11-2 to TRBJ1-1; D not resolved. This CDR3 spans 13 amino acids. Trimming took 0 bases from V and 2 from J, leaving 4 bases between them. Germline assignment: CDR1 SGHAT and CDR2 FQNNGV. CDR3 sequence (DNA): TGTGCCAGCAGCTTAGACAGAAACACTGAAGCTTTCTTT. Protein product: CASSLDRNTEAFF.

By share, this clone counts as medium-sized. As DNA, the CDR3 is TGTGCCAGCAGCCATCGTGACAGAAGTCTAATAAATTACTACGAGCAGTACTTC. Amino acids: CASSHRDRSLINYYEQYF. J is TRBJ2-7 and V is TRBV27; possible D gene TRBD1, 5 bases. This CDR3 has 18 residues. The ends were cut back, 6 bases at V and 3 bases at J, with 27 bases in the middle. CDR1 and CDR2 from the germline V gene are MNHEY and SMNVEV (reference sequence).

The CDR3 loop reads CASSGTGIGGNQPQHF. CDR3 sequence (DNA): TGTGCCAGCAGTGGGACAGGGATAGGGGGAAATCAGCCCCAGCATTTT. The chain links TRBV2 to TRBJ1-5, with 8 bases fitting TRBD1. The J segment lost 4 bases and the V segment lost 4 bases, leaving 9 bases of the junction unmatched. Germline V gene lookup returns CDR1 SNHLY and CDR2 FYNNEI. The CDR3 runs to 16 residues. The variable domain in full, completed from reference TRBV2 and TRBJ1-5, reads EPEVTQTPSHQVTQMGQEVILRCVPISNHLYFYWYRQILGQKVEFLVSFYNNEISEKSEIFDDQFSVERPDGSNFTLKIRSTKLEDSAMYFCASSGTGIGGNQPQHFGDGTRLSIL.

V is TRBV13 and J is TRBJ2-1; D tentatively fits TRBD1 or TRBD2 (5 bases each). This CDR3 region has 14 residues. The V end lost 5 bases, the J end lost 5 bases, and 13 bases lay between the germline ends. The germline gives CDR1 PRHDT, CDR2 FYEKMQ (reference sequence). CDR3 loop: CASSGPGAHNEQFF. DNA of the CDR3: TGTGCCAGCAGCGGACCCGGGGCCCACAATGAGCAGTTCTTC.

The chain employs TRBV4-3 and TRBJ1-5; D unclear. Trimming removed 1 base at V and 3 bases at J, with 10 bases between. Germline V gene lookup returns CDR1 LGHNA and CDR2 YSLEER. This CDR3 contains 15 residues. Written as DNA, the CDR3 is TGCGCCAGCAGCCAAGTAGTCAGCTACAATCAGCCCCAGCATTTT. Its protein is CASSQVVSYNQPQHF.

The J gene is TRBJ1-5, the V gene TRBV7-9, with TRBD1 matching over 7 bases. The germline CDR1 and CDR2 sequences are SEHNR and FQNEAQ (reference sequence). CDR3 length: 16 residues. V dropped 5 bases and J dropped 2; count of bases not matched to a gene: 9. In DNA form, the CDR3 reads TGTGCCAGCAGCCTCACGGAGGGGGCGGGCAATCAGCCCCAGCATTTT. Amino acid sequence: CASSLTEGAGNQPQHF.

This clone has only a few counts. The chain employs TRBV19 and TRBJ1-5; TRBD1 aligns across 12 bases. J lost 6 bases, V lost 7 bases, and 4 bases had no gene match. The CDR3 is 14 amino acids. Germline lookup yields CDR1 LNHDA and CDR2 SQIVND (reference sequence). The DNA of the CDR3 is TGTGCCAGTACGGGACAGGGGGCGGGTCAGCCCCAGCATTTT. It codes for CASTGQGAGQPQHF. Variable domain in full (rest from reference TRBV19 and TRBJ1-5): DGGITQSPKYLFRKEGQNVTLSCEQNLNHDAMYWYRQDPGQGLRLIYYSQIVNDFQKGDIAEGYSVSREKKESFPLTVTSAQKNPTAFYLCASTGQGAGQPQHFGDGTRLSIL.

This clone has a handful of counts. This sequence joins TRBV6-5 and TRBJ1-2; 7 positions agree with TRBD1. CDR3 size: 14 residues. V lost 5 bases to trimming and J lost 8 bases; unmatched junction nucleotides: 11. The V gene's germline CDR1 is MNHEY and CDR2 SVGAGI. The CDR3 region is CASSTGTANWGYTF. As DNA, the CDR3 is TGTGCCAGCAGTACCGGGACAGCGAATTGGGGCTACACCTTC.

J is TRBJ2-5 and V is TRBV11-3; D possibly corresponds to TRBD2 (6 bases). Germline V CDR1 and CDR2: SGHNT, YENEEA. This CDR3 is built from 14 residues. Trimming cost V 5 bases and J 2 bases, with 12 bases left between them. The CDR3 reads CASSHRDSQETQYF. CDR3 coding DNA: TGTGCCAGCAGCCACCGGGACTCGCAAGAGACCCAGTACTTC.

The rearrangement joins TRBV7-8 to TRBJ2-1; a possible D gene is TRBD2 (6 bases). V was trimmed by 1 base and J by 0 bases, leaving 19 bases between them. The CDR3 runs to 19 residues. Germline V gene data show CDR1 as SGHVS and CDR2 as FQNEAQ. Here the CDR3 DNA reads TGTGCCAGCAGCTTAGAATTTACTAGCCCCTTACGCTCCTACAATGAGCAGTTCTTC. Protein product: CASSLEFTSPLRSYNEQFF. Based on the CDR3 plus reference TRBV7-8 and TRBJ2-1, the full variable domain is GAGVSQSPRYKVAKRGQDVALRCDPISGHVSLFWYQQALGQGPEFLTYFQNEAQLDKSGLPSDRFFAERPEGSVSTLKIQRTQQEDSAVYLCASSLEFTSPLRSYNEQFFGPGTRLTVL.

The chain is built from TRBV5-1 and TRBJ2-1; no clear D. Trimming shortened V by 0 bases and J by 2 bases, and 6 bases separated the two germline ends. The CDR3 extends over 14 amino acids. CDR1 and CDR2 from the germline V gene are SGHRS and YFSETQ. The CDR3 loop is CASSLGVTYNEQFF. In DNA, the CDR3 is TGCGCCAGCAGCTTGGGGGTAACCTACAATGAGCAGTTCTTC. Full variable domain (outside the CDR3, taken from reference TRBV5-1 and TRBJ2-1): KAGVTQTPRYLIKTRGQQVTLSCSPISGHRSVSWYQQTPGQGLQFLFEYFSETQRNKGNFPGRFSGRQFSNSRSEMNVSTLELGDSALYLCASSLGVTYNEQFFGPGTRLTVL.

This clone has more than one count but fewer than ten. The chain couples TRBV13 to TRBJ2-4; D gene ambiguous. Deletions cut 0 bases from V and 0 bases from J, with 9 bases between. The CDR3 loop spans 16 amino acids. CDR1 PRHDT and CDR2 FYEKMQ come from the germline V gene (reference sequence). CDR3: CASSLGEELAKNIQYF. CDR3 sequence (DNA): TGTGCCAGCAGCTTAGGAGAAGAATTAGCCAAAAACATTCAGTACTTC.